The 32 T cell receptor beta chains presented below share a single source sample, sequenced in a study of T cell changes during pregnancy in multiple sclerosis. Assay: immunoSEQ multiplex PCR; the TCRdb copy retains only in-frame clones and omits some. The data show 55,000 to 65,000 clones, 94% seen once. Sample: CD8+ T cells from peripheral blood mononuclear cells, taken in the third trimester of pregnancy. The origin of the receptors is a female donor with multiple sclerosis, enrolled in a pregnancy study.

The chain uses TRBV18 and TRBJ2-7; 8 positions agree with TRBD1. CDR3 length: 17 residues. Losses at the gene ends were 0 bases for V and 0 bases for J; bases not matched to a gene: 7. Looked up from germline, CDR1 is KGHSH and CDR2 is LQKENI. CDR3 in amino acids: CASSPPKGQASSYEQYF. The CDR3 nucleotides read TGTGCCAGCTCACCACCTAAGGGACAGGCGAGCTCCTACGAGCAGTACTTC.

The V gene is TRBV25-1, the J gene TRBJ2-3, with no clear D. Germline V gene data show CDR1 as MGHDK and CDR2 as SYGVNS. The CDR3 totals 15 residues. V lost 4 bases, J lost 0 bases, and 11 bases lay in between. The CDR3 sequence is CASSVAAASTDTQYF. CDR3 coding DNA: TGTGCCAGCAGTGTGGCGGCTGCTAGCACAGATACGCAGTATTTT.

This chain links TRBV9 with TRBJ1-2; D call uncertain. The germline V and J ends were trimmed by 0 bases and 4 bases, with 7 bases remaining between them. Germline V lookup: CDR1 SGDLS, CDR2 YYNGEE. The CDR3 is made up of 13 amino acids. The CDR3 reads CASSVGDTYGYTF. Here the CDR3 DNA reads TGTGCCAGCAGCGTAGGAGACACCTATGGCTACACCTTC.

This sequence joins TRBV28 and TRBJ1-2; 7 bases are shared with TRBD1. Germline CDR1 MDHEN, CDR2 SYDVKM. There are 15 residues in the CDR3. V shed 10 bases, J shed 7 bases, and the junction held 18 bases outside the gene matches. DNA for the CDR3: TGTGCCACTGCCCCGGTGTTTCAGGGGGAAAGTGGCTACACCTTC. It translates to CATAPVFQGESGYTF.

This sequence joins TRBV9 and TRBJ2-1, with D possibly being TRBD2 (5 bases). The germline V gene has CDR1 SGDLS and CDR2 YYNGEE. The CDR3 runs to 16 residues. Trimming took off 4 bases at V and 2 bases at J, with 16 bases between the two ends. CDR3 in amino acids: CASSPLGGGAYNEQFF. The CDR3 DNA reads TGTGCCAGCAGCCCCCTCGGCGGAGGAGCCTACAATGAGCAGTTCTTC.

This clone showed up just once. The J gene is TRBJ2-1, the V gene TRBV25-1; maybe TRBD2 (7 bases). The CDR3 sequence is 17 residues long. Trimming pared 0 bases from V and 1 base from J, leaving 13 bases between. Germline V CDR1 and CDR2: MGHDK, SYGVNS. The DNA of the CDR3 is TGTGCCAGCAGTGAATACGGGGGGCGCTTGTCCTACAATGAGCAGTTCTTC. It codes for CASSEYGGRLSYNEQFF.

The V gene is TRBV9, the J gene TRBJ2-7, with 8 bases aligning to TRBD1. V was clipped by 3 bases and J by 1 base; unmatched bases: 6. Germline CDR1 SGDLS, CDR2 YYNGEE. The CDR3 runs to 15 residues. CDR3 DNA sequence: TGTGCCAGCAGCGGCAACACAGGGGGGTCCTACGAGCAGTACTTC. Translating it yields CASSGNTGGSYEQYF.

The V gene is TRBV11-3, the J gene TRBJ2-1, with 10 bases fitting TRBD2. The V gene's germline CDR1 is SGHNT and CDR2 YENEEA. This CDR3 region has 14 residues. V lost 5 bases, J lost 8 bases, and 6 bases stayed unmatched. CDR3 coding DNA: TGTGCCAGCAGCCCCGGGACTAGCGTCTATGAGCAGTTCTTC. Protein: CASSPGTSVYEQFF.

The chain is built from TRBV6-5 and TRBJ2-7; 10 bases match TRBD2. Trimming removed 6 bases from V and 5 bases from J; junction bases left unmatched: 7. The CDR3 spans 14 residues. From germline, CDR1 is MNHEY and CDR2 SVGAGI. The CDR3 DNA is TGTGCCAGCAGCCTTAGCGGGAGGTTTCACGAGCAGTACTTC. The encoded protein is CASSLSGRFHEQYF.

This chain uses TRBV28 with TRBJ1-5; 8 bases match TRBD1. V lost 4 bases, J lost 4 bases, and 3 bases stayed unmatched. This CDR3 spans 14 amino acids. CDR1 and CDR2 (germline): MDHEN, SYDVKM. CDR3 DNA sequence: TGTGCCAGCAGTTGGACAGGGTCTAATCAGCCCCAGCATTTT. This translates into CASSWTGSNQPQHF.

The V and J genes are TRBV4-1 and TRBJ2-1; 8 bases align to TRBD2. This CDR3 comprises 17 residues. The V gene's germline CDR1 is MGHRA and CDR2 YSYEKL. After removal of 6 bases from V and 7 bases from J, the junction contained 17 bases not matched to a gene. This CDR3 is CASRPPPYGRAWNEQFF. The CDR3 DNA sequence: TGCGCCAGCAGACCGCCCCCCTACGGGAGGGCCTGGAATGAGCAGTTCTTC.

This clone was counted once. The rearrangement links TRBV7-8 to TRBJ2-2; the D gene is possibly TRBD2 (5 bases). The V end was cut by 5 bases, the J end by 2 bases, with 12 bases between. Per the germline V gene, CDR1 is SGHVS and CDR2 is FQNEAQ. This CDR3 is 15 amino acids long. CDR3 amino acids: CASSPFSVNTGELFF. Here the CDR3 DNA reads TGTGCCAGCAGCCCGTTTAGCGTAAACACCGGGGAGCTGTTTTTT.

This chain joins TRBV13 and TRBJ1-2; 9 bases agree with TRBD1. Losses at the gene ends were 4 bases for V and 3 bases for J; bases not matched to a gene: 9. The V gene's germline CDR1 is PRHDT and CDR2 FYEKMQ (reference sequence). The CDR3 sequence is 16 residues long. In DNA form, the CDR3 reads TGTGCCAGCAGCTCTATCGACAGGGGGGGGTACTATGGCTACACCTTC. It is translated as CASSSIDRGGYYGYTF. Full variable domain (outside the CDR3, taken from reference TRBV13 and TRBJ1-2): AAGVIQSPRHLIKEKRETATLKCYPIPRHDTVYWYQQGPGQDPQFLISFYEKMQSDKGSIPDRFSAQQFSDYHSELNMSSLELGDSALYFCASSSIDRGGYYGYTFGSGTRLTVV.

A single count supports this clone. The CDR3 bases are TGTGCCAGCAGTTTTCGCAGGGGAACTGAAGCTTTCTTT. Amino acids: CASSFRRGTEAFF. V and J are TRBV28 and TRBJ1-1, with D maybe TRBD1 (6 bases). Germline CDR1 MDHEN, CDR2 SYDVKM. Trimming took 3 bases from V and 5 from J, leaving 10 bases between them. CDR3 length: 13 amino acids.

CDR3 nucleotide sequence: TGTGCCAGCAGCTTGGGTAGCGGGGGGCTCCTGACGGCGCAGTATTTT. Translation: CASSLGSGGLLTAQYF. The rearrangement uses TRBV7-2 and TRBJ2-3; 10 nucleotides line up with TRBD2. The CDR3 covers 16 residues. The V gene end was trimmed by 3 bases and the J gene end by 10 bases; junction bases not matched to a gene: 13. CDR1 is SGHTA, CDR2 FQGNSA, per germline.

CDR3 region: CASSARTGEKLFF. The CDR3, as DNA: TGTGCCAGCAGTGCCAGGACAGGGGAAAAACTGTTTTTT. The chain joins TRBV6-5 to TRBJ1-4; 8 bases map to TRBD1. Looked up from germline, CDR1 is MNHEY and CDR2 is SVGAGI. V lost 5 bases, J lost 8 bases, and 4 bases stayed unmatched. The CDR3 covers 13 residues.

The rearrangement links TRBV2 to TRBJ2-6; D unresolved. The CDR3 runs to 13 residues. Germline CDR1 SNHLY, CDR2 FYNNEI. Trimming left V 8 bases short and J 3 bases short, with 8 bases between. CDR3 bases: TGTGCCAGCCTAGAAAATGGGGCCAACGTCCTGACTTTC. Translated, it gives CASLENGANVLTF.

This rearrangement joins TRBV19 to TRBJ2-1, with 11 bases identical to TRBD2. Trimming removed 3 bases from V and 7 bases from J; junction bases left unmatched: 11. CDR1 is LNHDA and CDR2 is SQIVND in the germline V gene (reference sequence). This CDR3 spans 17 amino acids. The CDR3 DNA is TGTGCCAGTAGTATCGAGCTAGCGGGAGGTTCGGGGAATGAGCAGTTCTTC. It specifies CASSIELAGGSGNEQFF.

This chain joins TRBV27 and TRBJ2-7; D possibly corresponds to TRBD2 (6 bases). Germline CDR1 and CDR2: MNHEY and SMNVEV (reference sequence). With 10 bases removed from V and 2 bases from J, the gap between germline ends came to 9 bases. The CDR3 runs to 11 residues. CDR3 sequence: CATGEAYEQYF. The CDR3 DNA follows: TGTGCCACTGGGGAGGCCTACGAGCAGTACTTC.

The rearrangement uses TRBV9 and TRBJ2-3; D gene uncertain. This CDR3 region has 15 residues. CDR1 is SGDLS, CDR2 YYNGEE, per germline. Trimming left V 0 bases short and J 2 bases short, with 10 bases between. CDR3: CASSVDPRTTDTQYF. The CDR3 DNA reads as TGTGCCAGCAGCGTAGATCCGAGAACCACAGATACGCAGTATTTT.

CDR3 in amino acids: CASSQDWLAGTYEQYF. CDR3 DNA: TGCGCCAGCAGCCAAGATTGGCTAGCGGGAACCTACGAGCAGTACTTC. The chain links TRBV4-1 to TRBJ2-7; 9 bases are shared with TRBD2. The CDR3 covers 16 residues. Germline assignment: CDR1 MGHRA and CDR2 YSYEKL. With 0 bases clipped from V and 2 bases from J, the junction kept 5 bases outside the gene matches.

This sequence joins TRBV10-1 and TRBJ1-1; 7 nucleotides align to TRBD1. Unmatched junction bases numbered 9, after V lost 6 bases and J lost 2 bases. The CDR3 loop spans 15 amino acids. Germline-derived CDR1 and CDR2 are WNHNN and SYGVQD (reference sequence). CDR3 residues: CASRRDSGSNTEAFF. CDR3 nucleotide sequence: TGCGCCAGCAGGCGGGACAGCGGTAGTAACACTGAAGCTTTCTTT.

The gene calls are TRBV11-2 and TRBJ2-2; 11 bases fit TRBD2. From germline, CDR1 is SGHAT and CDR2 FQNNGV. The CDR3 has 19 residues. With 2 bases clipped from V and 3 bases from J, the junction kept 11 bases outside the gene matches. The CDR3 loop is CASSLPRGLAAKDTGELFF. CDR3 bases: TGTGCCAGCAGCTTACCCCGGGGACTAGCGGCGAAGGACACCGGGGAGCTGTTTTTT.

The V call is TRBV5-4, the J call TRBJ2-1, with D hard to call. This CDR3 spans 13 amino acids. Trimming pared 0 bases from V and 4 bases from J, leaving 5 bases between. Germline V CDR1 and CDR2: SGHNT, YYREEE (reference sequence). The CDR3: CASSLERYNEQFF. CDR3 in DNA: TGTGCCAGCAGCTTGGAACGGTACAATGAGCAGTTCTTC.

V gene TRBV30 combines with J gene TRBJ2-3; D possibly corresponds to TRBD2 (5 bases). There are 14 residues in the CDR3. Per the germline V gene, CDR1 is GTSNPN and CDR2 is SVGIG (reference sequence). The ends were cut back, 2 bases at V and 2 bases at J, with 11 bases in the middle. CDR3 in DNA: TGTGCCTGGAGTTATGCGGGTATCACAGATACGCAGTATTTT. Translated: CAWSYAGITDTQYF.

The V gene is TRBV15, the J gene TRBJ2-7, with 9 bases matching TRBD2. The CDR3 is 16 amino acids. V trimming: 3 bases; J trimming: 0 bases; junction bases outside the gene matches: 6. CDR1 LNHNV and CDR2 YYDKDF come from the germline V gene (reference sequence). The CDR3 region has the DNA TGTGCCACCAGCAGGAGCGGGAGGCCTCCCTCCTACGAGCAGTACTTC. Translated: CATSRSGRPPSYEQYF.

The rearrangement links TRBV27 to TRBJ2-7, with TRBD2 as a possible D gene (5 bases). The CDR3 has 15 residues. Trimming took off 5 bases at V and 0 bases at J, with 14 bases between the two ends. Germline CDR1 and CDR2: MNHEY and SMNVEV (reference sequence). The CDR3 loop is CASSVDYYSSYEQYF. The CDR3, as DNA: TGTGCCAGCAGTGTCGACTATTACAGCTCCTACGAGCAGTACTTC.

The chain is built from TRBV6-6 and TRBJ2-1, with D unresolved. With 6 bases removed from V and 5 bases from J, the gap between germline ends came to 14 bases. CDR3 length equals 14 residues. CDR1 and CDR2 from the germline V gene are MNHNY and SVGAGI (reference sequence). CDR3 loop: CASSPIFGDNEQFF. The CDR3 DNA sequence: TGTGCCAGCAGCCCCATCTTCGGAGACAATGAGCAGTTCTTC.

The chain combines TRBV11-2 with TRBJ2-5; D perhaps matches TRBD1 (6 bases). The V gene's germline CDR1 is SGHAT and CDR2 FQNNGV. The CDR3 is 14 amino acids. V was trimmed by 6 bases and J by 1 base, leaving 12 bases between them. The CDR3 spells CASRLDSSQETQYF. Here the CDR3 DNA reads TGTGCCAGCAGATTGGACAGTAGCCAAGAGACCCAGTACTTC.

V and J are TRBV13 and TRBJ1-1; 12 positions agree with TRBD1. This CDR3 spans 14 amino acids. Germline CDR1 PRHDT, CDR2 FYEKMQ (reference sequence). After removal of 4 bases from V and 10 bases from J, the junction contained 7 bases not matched to a gene. CDR3 protein: CASSSTGQGALAFF. CDR3 sequence (DNA): TGTGCCAGCAGCTCAACGGGACAGGGGGCTTTAGCTTTCTTT.

The DNA for the CDR3 is TGCGCCAGCAGCTTGGAACTAGCCACTGAGCAGTTCTTC. This codes for CASSLELATEQFF. The rearrangement joins TRBV5-1 to TRBJ2-1; possible D gene TRBD2, 6 bases. The CDR3 is made up of 13 amino acids. Germline CDR1 SGHRS, CDR2 YFSETQ. V lost 0 bases and J 9 bases, leaving 10 bases between the germline ends. Full variable domain (remainder filled in from reference TRBV5-1 and TRBJ2-1): KAGVTQTPRYLIKTRGQQVTLSCSPISGHRSVSWYQQTPGQGLQFLFEYFSETQRNKGNFPGRFSGRQFSNSRSEMNVSTLELGDSALYLCASSLELATEQFFGPGTRLTVL.

The chain joins TRBV10-3 to TRBJ2-2; 11 positions agree with TRBD2. The ends lost 6 bases at V and 4 bases at J; junction bases unmatched: 7. The CDR3 extends over 16 amino acids. Looked up from germline, CDR1 is ENHRY and CDR2 is SYGVKD. CDR3 amino acids: CAIRGGTSGGTGELFF. DNA of the CDR3: TGTGCCATCAGAGGGGGGACTAGCGGAGGCACCGGGGAGCTGTTTTTT.